One sample yielded the 29 T cell receptor beta chains listed below, sequenced in a study of blood T cell repertoires in COVID-19. Sequenced by immunoSEQ multiplex PCR; TCRdb stores in-frame clones only, minus some. The table has 45,000 to 50,000 clones, roughly nine tenths seen once. The sequenced material came from peripheral blood. The receptor source for this set is a human donor in a cohort sampled during active COVID-19.

The chain has TRBV10-3 and TRBJ1-5; 7 nucleotides align to TRBD1. The CDR3 sequence is 19 residues long. CDR1 is ENHRY, CDR2 SYGVKD, per germline. J gave up 0 bases and V 11 bases, and 22 bases lay outside the gene matches. CDR3 sequence reads: CALTLGIPGQTFSNQPQHF. CDR3 sequence (DNA): TGTGCCCTGACCTTAGGAATACCGGGACAGACCTTTAGCAATCAGCCCCAGCATTTT.

The chain uses TRBV5-5 and TRBJ2-5; 12 bases align to TRBD2. Germline V lookup: CDR1 SGHKS, CDR2 YYEKEE (reference sequence). The ends lost 2 bases at V and 4 bases at J; junction bases unmatched: 6. The CDR3 extends over 16 amino acids. CDR3 nucleotides: TGTGCCAGCAGCTTACAGACTAGCGGGGGCCGAGAGACCCAGTACTTC. Translation: CASSLQTSGGRETQYF.

The chain employs TRBV29-1 and TRBJ2-7; 11 nucleotides match TRBD1. The V and J ends lost 7 bases and 8 bases, in that order; junction bases with no gene match: 7. Germline V CDR1 and CDR2: SQVTM, ANQGSEA. CDR3 size: 12 residues. CDR3: CSGGQGGEKQYF. CDR3 DNA: TGCAGCGGGGGACAGGGGGGAGAGAAGCAGTACTTC.

This clone was detected a few times. The CDR3: CASSQQGTDRQHF. CDR3 bases: TGCGCCAGCAGCCAGCAGGGGACAGACAGGCAGCATTTT. The V gene is TRBV4-1, the J gene TRBJ1-5; 7 bases align to TRBD1. The germline CDR1 and CDR2 sequences are MGHRA and YSYEKL. Trimming at V came to 3 bases and at J to 13 bases, leaving 9 bases not matched to a gene. The CDR3 is made up of 13 amino acids.

The chain is built from TRBV5-3 and TRBJ2-1, with TRBD2 matching over 7 bases. TRBV5-3 is annotated as an ORF whose role is uncertain. Trimming took 7 bases from V and 2 from J; bases not matched to a gene: 15. The CDR3 is 17 residues long. The CDR3 sequence is CARRASGHKEPYNEQFF. Here the CDR3 DNA reads TGTGCCAGACGGGCTAGCGGTCACAAAGAACCCTACAATGAGCAGTTCTTC.

The rearrangement uses TRBV19 and TRBJ1-1; D is possibly TRBD1 (5 bases). Per the germline V gene, CDR1 is LNHDA and CDR2 is SQIVND (reference sequence). CDR3 length: 15 amino acids. V dropped 1 base and J dropped 2 bases, with 11 bases sitting between them. CDR3: CASSIVTEPNTEAFF. The CDR3, as DNA: TGTGCCAGTAGTATAGTGACAGAGCCAAACACTGAAGCTTTCTTT.

The gene calls are TRBV29-1 and TRBJ1-1, with TRBD1 identical over 8 bases. The CDR3 consists of 13 residues. Germline lookup yields CDR1 SQVTM and CDR2 ANQGSEA. The V gene end was trimmed by 7 bases and the J gene end by 6 bases; junction bases not matched to a gene: 10. The DNA of the CDR3 is TGCAGCGCGTCCGGACAGGGCGGACCTGAAGCTTTCTTT. Amino acids: CSASGQGGPEAFF.

This chain links TRBV2 with TRBJ2-1; tentative D call: TRBD2 (5 bases). V lost 4 bases and J 8 bases, leaving 15 bases between the germline ends. CDR1 is SNHLY, CDR2 FYNNEI, per germline. The CDR3 is 14 amino acids. CDR3 DNA sequence: TGTGCCAGCAGTGTTGGACTGGCGGTCGATGAGCAGTTCTTC. Its translation: CASSVGLAVDEQFF.

This chain joins TRBV10-3 and TRBJ2-5; 14 bases are shared with TRBD2. The V gene end was trimmed by 8 bases and the J gene end by 2 bases; junction bases not matched to a gene: 4. Looked up from germline, CDR1 is ENHRY and CDR2 is SYGVKD. CDR3 length: 15 residues. CDR3 coding DNA: TGTGCCATCGGTGGACTAGCGGGGGGACAAGAGACCCAGTACTTC. Protein: CAIGGLAGGQETQYF.

This chain connects TRBV7-9 to TRBJ2-1; 7 bases align to TRBD1. V lost 4 bases and J lost 2; bases outside the gene matches: 11. Germline V gene sequence: CDR1 SEHNR, CDR2 FQNEAQ (reference sequence). The CDR3 has 17 amino acids. This chain's CDR3 is CASSSYGDSQAYNEQFF. CDR3 coding DNA: TGTGCCAGCAGCTCCTATGGGGACAGCCAGGCCTACAATGAGCAGTTCTTC. Full variable domain (rest looked up from reference TRBV7-9 and TRBJ2-1): DTGVSQNPRHKITKRGQNVTFRCDPISEHNRLYWYRQTLGQGPEFLTYFQNEAQLEKSRLLSDRFSAERPKGSFSTLEIQRTEQGDSAMYLCASSSYGDSQAYNEQFFGPGTRLTVL.

V usage is TRBV15 and J usage is TRBJ1-3; D perhaps matches TRBD1 (5 bases). The CDR3 is 18 amino acids. Trimming left V 1 base short and J 0 bases short, with 16 bases between. CDR1 is LNHNV, CDR2 YYDKDF, per germline (reference sequence). Written as DNA, the CDR3 is TGTGCCACCAGCAGAGGGATCGTGACAGCCGACTCTGGAAACACCATATATTTT. Protein product: CATSRGIVTADSGNTIYF.

The chain combines TRBV19 with TRBJ2-3, with D perhaps matching TRBD2 (6 bases). V was pared by 5 bases and J by 2 bases, with 8 bases between. The germline CDR1 and CDR2 sequences are LNHDA and SQIVND (reference sequence). The CDR3 contains 13 residues. CDR3 sequence (DNA): TGTGCCAGTAGTTTGCGGGACACAGATACGCAGTATTTT. Its protein is CASSLRDTDTQYF. The full variable domain, its missing parts supplied by reference TRBV19 and TRBJ2-3, is DGGITQSPKYLFRKEGQNVTLSCEQNLNHDAMYWYRQDPGQGLRLIYYSQIVNDFQKGDIAEGYSVSREKKESFPLTVTSAQKNPTAFYLCASSLRDTDTQYFGPGTRLTVL.

By proportion, this clone is large. As DNA, the CDR3 is TGTGCCAGCAGCTTAGTGTCGGGGAACACCGGGGAGCTGTTTTTT. Encoded protein: CASSLVSGNTGELFF. The chain carries TRBV11-1 and TRBJ2-2; D gene unclear. This CDR3 region has 15 residues. CDR1 SGHAT and CDR2 FQDESV come from the germline V gene (reference sequence). The ends were cut back, 1 base at V and 1 base at J, with 7 bases in the middle.

The rearrangement uses TRBV5-4 and TRBJ2-2; 10 nucleotides match TRBD2. Unmatched junction bases numbered 11, after V lost 4 bases and J lost 5 bases. Germline-derived CDR1 and CDR2 are SGHNT and YYREEE (reference sequence). The CDR3 spans 17 residues. CDR3 amino acids: CASSLALAGAGTGELFF. CDR3 nucleotides: TGTGCCAGCAGCCTTGCTCTAGCGGGGGCGGGGACCGGGGAGCTGTTTTTT. Using reference TRBV5-4 and TRBJ2-2 for the parts outside the CDR3, the full variable domain is ETGVTQSPTHLIKTRGQQVTLRCSSQSGHNTVSWYQQALGQGPQFIFQYYREEENGRGNFPPRFSGLQFPNYSSELNVNALELDDSALYLCASSLALAGAGTGELFFGEGSRLTVL.

The chain employs TRBV3-1 (or the pseudogene TRBV3-2) and TRBJ2-2; TRBD2 matches at 7 bases. CDR1 and CDR2 from the germline V gene are LGHDT and YNNKEL (reference sequence). Trimming at V came to 3 bases and at J to 0 bases, leaving 4 bases not matched to a gene. The CDR3 is 16 residues long. CDR3 coding DNA: TGTGCCAGCAGCCAGCCCAGCGGGGCGAACACCGGGGAGCTGTTTTTT. Its translation: CASSQPSGANTGELFF.

This clone was counted between two and nine times. The chain is built from TRBV19 and TRBJ2-2; perhaps TRBD2 as D (6 bases). Germline V lookup: CDR1 LNHDA, CDR2 SQIVND (reference sequence). V was shortened by 0 bases and J by 6 bases, with 8 bases between the two germline ends. This CDR3 is built from 14 residues. The CDR3 nucleotides read TGTGCCAGTAGTATAGAAGGGGACTCCGGGGAGCTGTTTTTT. Protein: CASSIEGDSGELFF.

This CDR3 is CASSLSTGGLMETQYF. The CDR3 bases are TGCGCCAGCAGCCTATCGACAGGGGGGCTTATGGAGACCCAGTACTTC. The chain carries TRBV5-1 and TRBJ2-5; 9 bases fit TRBD1. The V segment lost 4 bases and the J segment 5 bases; nucleotides outside the gene matches: 12. In germline, CDR1 is SGHRS, CDR2 YFSETQ. This CDR3 comprises 16 residues.

The rearrangement uses TRBV6-5 and TRBJ2-3, with a tentative D call TRBD1 (6 bases). CDR3 length: 14 amino acids. V lost 0 bases, J lost 7 bases, and 11 bases lay in between. Germline CDR1 reads MNHEY; CDR2 reads SVGAGI. Here the CDR3 reads CASSYSPRGNTQYF. CDR3 nucleotide sequence: TGTGCCAGCAGTTACTCGCCCAGGGGAAATACGCAGTATTTT.

This sequence joins TRBV5-1 and TRBJ2-3; 12 bases align to TRBD2. This CDR3 region has 16 residues. The V segment lost 0 bases and the J segment 3 bases; nucleotides outside the gene matches: 2. Per the germline V gene, CDR1 is SGHRS and CDR2 is YFSETQ. The CDR3 sequence: CASSLGLAGGTDTQYF. The CDR3 DNA reads TGCGCCAGCAGCTTGGGGCTAGCGGGAGGGACAGATACGCAGTATTTT.

This sequence joins TRBV3-1 (or the pseudogene TRBV3-2) and TRBJ2-3; 8 bases map to TRBD1. The CDR3 extends over 15 amino acids. CDR1 and CDR2 (germline): LGHDT, YNNKEL (reference sequence). CDR3 DNA sequence: TGTCCAGCCCAGCACCCGCGGACAGGGACCGATACGCAGTATTTT. Translation: CPAQHPRTGTDTQYF.

V usage is TRBV6-5 and J usage is TRBJ1-2, with D hard to call. Germline-derived CDR1 and CDR2 are MNHEY and SVGAGI. V was clipped by 7 bases and J by 5 bases, with 11 bases between them. The CDR3 extends over 12 amino acids. DNA for the CDR3: TGTGCCAGCAAGAGTGGTGCGTATGGCTACACCTTC. Its protein product is CASKSGAYGYTF.

V and J are TRBV10-1 and TRBJ1-5; D is unclear. Germline CDR1 reads WNHNN; CDR2 reads SYGVQD (reference sequence). This CDR3 spans 16 amino acids. Deletions cut 0 bases from V and 1 base from J, with 10 bases between. The CDR3 loop reads CASSESRERSNQPQHF. CDR3 nucleotides: TGCGCCAGCAGTGAGTCGAGGGAAAGGAGCAATCAGCCCCAGCATTTT.

The DNA for the CDR3 is TGTGCCAGCAGCGCCCTTCCCGGCGGGGTATTAAACGAGCAGTACTTC. Encoded protein: CASSALPGGVLNEQYF. The rearrangement uses TRBV27 and TRBJ2-7; TRBD2 is a possible D gene (6 bases). Germline CDR1 reads MNHEY; CDR2 reads SMNVEV (reference sequence). V was clipped by 6 bases and J by 5 bases, with 23 bases between them. This CDR3 region has 16 residues.

The V call is TRBV9, the J call TRBJ2-5; 9 nucleotides align to TRBD2. The CDR3 runs to 15 residues. The germline V gene has CDR1 SGDLS and CDR2 YYNGEE. J lost 1 base, V lost 3 bases, and 4 bases had no gene match. The CDR3: CASSESGGTQETQYF. CDR3 DNA: TGTGCCAGCAGCGAGAGCGGGGGGACCCAAGAGACCCAGTACTTC. Filled out from reference TRBV9 and TRBJ2-5, the complete variable domain reads DSGVTQTPKHLITATGQRVTLRCSPRSGDLSVYWYQQSLDQGLQFLIQYYNGEERAKGNILERFSAQQFPDLHSELNLSSLELGDSALYFCASSESGGTQETQYFGPGTRLLVL.

This chain links TRBV7-2 with TRBJ2-7, with 7 bases lining up with TRBD2. Germline V CDR1 and CDR2: SGHTA, FQGNSA. V lost 5 bases to trimming and J lost 0 bases; unmatched junction nucleotides: 7. The CDR3 totals 15 residues. CDR3 residues: CASSRAAGVSYEQYF. The DNA of the CDR3 is TGTGCCAGCAGCAGGGCGGCGGGGGTCTCCTACGAGCAGTACTTC.

This clone came up a few times. The chain uses TRBV5-6 and TRBJ1-2; D is unresolved. Germline V gives CDR1 SGHDT, CDR2 YYEEEE. V was cut by 2 bases and J by 10 bases, with 9 bases left in between. The CDR3 extends over 11 amino acids. This chain's CDR3 is CASSFSGDYTF. CDR3 coding DNA: TGTGCCAGCAGCTTCTCCGGGGACTACACCTTC.

This rearrangement joins TRBV27 to TRBJ1-2; TRBD1 matches at 8 bases. Unmatched junction bases numbered 5, after V lost 8 bases and J lost 3 bases. The germline gives CDR1 MNHEY, CDR2 SMNVEV (reference sequence). The CDR3 spans 13 residues. CDR3 DNA: TGTGCCAGCGGTCCAGGGGGCGACTATGGCTACACCTTC. Its translation is CASGPGGDYGYTF.

V and J are TRBV5-6 and TRBJ1-5; maybe TRBD1 (5 bases). Germline V CDR1 and CDR2: SGHDT, YYEEEE. The CDR3 covers 15 residues. V was pared by 3 bases and J by 4 bases, with 14 bases between. The CDR3 loop is CASSWGRGANQPQHF. The CDR3 DNA reads as TGTGCCAGCAGCTGGGGAAGGGGTGCTAATCAGCCCCAGCATTTT.

The V and J genes are TRBV5-1 and TRBJ1-2, with 8 bases lining up with TRBD1. The CDR3 has 14 amino acids. V shed 4 bases, J shed 5 bases, and the junction held 7 bases outside the gene matches. The germline CDR1 and CDR2 sequences are SGHRS and YFSETQ. The CDR3 reads CASSPGGEDYGYTF. CDR3 coding DNA: TGCGCCAGCAGCCCAGGGGGCGAGGATTATGGCTACACCTTC.